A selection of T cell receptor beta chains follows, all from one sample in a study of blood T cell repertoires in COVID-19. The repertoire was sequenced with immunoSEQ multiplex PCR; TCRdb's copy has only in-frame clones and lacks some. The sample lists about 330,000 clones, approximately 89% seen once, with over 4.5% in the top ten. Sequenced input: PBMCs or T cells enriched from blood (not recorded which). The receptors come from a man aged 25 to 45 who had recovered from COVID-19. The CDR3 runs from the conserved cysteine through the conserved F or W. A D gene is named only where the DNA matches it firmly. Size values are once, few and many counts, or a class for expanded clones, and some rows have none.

TGCGCCAGCAGTGGCTGGGACAGGGCTGGGGCCAACGTCCTGACTTTC CASSGWDRAGANVLTF . TRBD1 TRBJ2-6 TRBV5-1
TGTGCCAGCACCCCGGACAGGGGGCTTCGGAATGAGCAGTTCTTC CASTPDRGLRNEQFF . TRBD1 TRBJ2-1 TRBV2
TGTGCCGCAAGACAGGGGGCCGTTTCACCCCTCCACTTT CAARQGAVSPLHF . TRBD1 TRBJ1-6 TRBV6-5
TGTGCCAGCAGCTACAGCAGGGGTTCACCCCTCCACTTT CASSYSRGSPLHF . . TRBJ1-6 TRBV27
TGTGCCATCAGTGAGTCTTGGGCAGTTAACTATGGCTACACCTTC CAISESWAVNYGYTF . . TRBJ1-2 TRBV10-3
TGTGCCAGCAGAGCAGGGGGCTATGGCTACACCTTC CASRAGGYGYTF . TRBD1 TRBJ1-2 TRBV25-1
TGTGCCAGCAGTGAAGCCGAGGTCCTACCCCTCCACTTT CASSEAEVLPLHF . . TRBJ1-6 TRBV6-1
TGTGCCAGCAGCCTTGACAGGGCCACCGGGGAGCTGTTTTTT CASSLDRATGELFF . TRBD1 TRBJ2-2 TRBV11-2
TGTGCCAGCCTAGGGACAGAGCAAGAGACCCAGTACTTC CASLGTEQETQYF . TRBD1 TRBJ2-5 TRBV11-2
TGTGCCAGCAGCTTAATGTTGAGTCTAGCGGGGGGTGGTGAGCAGTTCTTC CASSLMLSLAGGGEQFF few TRBD2 TRBJ2-1 TRBV7-9
TGTGCCATCAATGGGCTAGCGGAGAACACCGGGGAGCTGTTTTTT CAINGLAENTGELFF . TRBD2 TRBJ2-2 TRBV10-3
TGTGCCAGCAGTGAACATGGAGACTATGGCTACACCTTC CASSEHGDYGYTF . . TRBJ1-2 TRBV6-1
TGTGCCAGCAGCGTCGAGGCCGGGGGGACTGAAGCTTTCTTT CASSVEAGGTEAFF . . TRBJ1-1 TRBV9
TGTGCCAGCAGTTACTCGGGGGGGGATGGTCGCAATCAGCCCCAGCATTTT CASSYSGGDGRNQPQHF few . TRBJ1-5 TRBV6-2/TRBV6-3
TGTGCCAGCAGCCCACGGACAGGGACCAACTATGGCTACACCTTC CASSPRTGTNYGYTF . TRBD1 TRBJ1-2 TRBV6-6
TGTGCCAGTAGTATACGAAACGTTATAGTTGGCTACACCTTC CASSIRNVIVGYTF . . TRBJ1-2 TRBV19
TGTGCCAGCAGTTATTTGGCTAGCGGAGAAATGTACCAAGAGACCCAGTACTTC CASSYLASGEMYQETQYF once TRBD2 TRBJ2-5 TRBV6-2/TRBV6-3